The 8 T cell receptor beta chains below come from one sample, sequenced in a study of PD-L1 blockade in urothelial cancer. Profiled with immunoSEQ multiplex PCR; TCRdb holds only in-frame clones, not every one. Of 70,000 or so clones detected, around nine tenths appear once; the ten largest clones hold less than 3.5%. The source material was PBMCs, sampled around atezolizumab (anti-PD-L1) treatment. These receptors all stem from a man in his 60s with urothelial cancer.

The chain combines TRBV2 with TRBJ2-6; D is undetermined. The ends were cut back, 5 bases at V and 4 bases at J, with 18 bases in the middle. Per germline, CDR1 SNHLY and CDR2 FYNNEI. The CDR3 is 17 residues long. The CDR3 DNA follows: TGTGCCAGCAGTACAGATCCTTTAGTTCTCGGGGCCAACGTCCTGACTTTC. As protein: CASSTDPLVLGANVLTF.

The chain combines TRBV5-1 with TRBJ1-4; D is undetermined. Trimming took off 3 bases at V and 0 bases at J, with 6 bases between the two ends. Looked up from germline, CDR1 is SGHRS and CDR2 is YFSETQ. There are 14 residues in the CDR3. The CDR3 spells CASSSRSTNEKLFF. The DNA of the CDR3 is TGCGCCAGCAGCTCGAGATCAACTAATGAAAAACTGTTTTTT.

The chain carries TRBV6-5 and TRBJ2-7, with 10 bases aligning to TRBD2. The V and J ends lost 3 bases and 1 base, in that order; junction bases with no gene match: 6. The germline gives CDR1 MNHEY, CDR2 SVGAGI. The CDR3 runs 16 residues. The CDR3 DNA sequence: TGTGCCAGCAGTTATACTTTGGGACTAGCGTCCTACGAGCAGTACTTC. Its protein is CASSYTLGLASYEQYF.

The chain combines TRBV5-1 with TRBJ2-2, with TRBD2 matching over 9 bases. In germline, CDR1 is SGHRS, CDR2 YFSETQ. This CDR3 comprises 19 residues. V shed 0 bases, J shed 2 bases, and the junction held 11 bases outside the gene matches. For the CDR3, the DNA is TGCGCCAGCAGCTTGGGGGCCCGTGGTAGCGGGAGAAACACCGGGGAGCTGTTTTTT. Protein: CASSLGARGSGRNTGELFF.

This chain uses TRBV28 with TRBJ1-3, with D uncertain. The germline V and J ends were trimmed by 3 bases and 0 bases, with 3 bases remaining between them. Germline assignment: CDR1 MDHEN and CDR2 SYDVKM. The CDR3 consists of 13 residues. CDR3 residues: CASSFSSGNTIYF. Here the CDR3 DNA reads TGTGCCAGCAGTTTTAGCTCTGGAAACACCATATATTTT. Full variable domain (rest looked up from reference TRBV28 and TRBJ1-3): DVKVTQSSRYLVKRTGEKVFLECVQDMDHENMFWYRQDPGLGLRLIYFSYDVKMKEKGDIPEGYSVSREKKERFSLILESASTNQTSMYLCASSFSSGNTIYFGEGSWLTVV.

This chain joins TRBV5-8 and TRBJ2-5; the match to TRBD2 covers 7 bases. The CDR3 has 17 amino acids. Per the germline V gene, CDR1 is SGHTS and CDR2 is YDEGEE. V trimming: 2 bases; J trimming: 1 base; junction bases outside the gene matches: 11. The CDR3 DNA follows: TGTGCCAGCAGCTTCGGGTGGTGGCGGGAGAGCCAAGAGACCCAGTACTTC. Amino acids: CASSFGWWRESQETQYF.

The chain has TRBV15 and TRBJ2-5, with 7 positions matching TRBD2. The trim removed 1 base at V and 2 bases at J, leaving 7 bases unmatched. In germline, CDR1 is LNHNV, CDR2 YYDKDF (reference sequence). CDR3 length: 16 residues. CDR3 residues: CATSRVVAGRQETQYF. In nucleotides, the CDR3 is TGTGCCACCAGCAGAGTGGTAGCGGGCAGACAAGAGACCCAGTACTTC. Using reference TRBV15 and TRBJ2-5 for the parts outside the CDR3, the full variable domain is DAMVIQNPRYQVTQFGKPVTLSCSQTLNHNVMYWYQQKSSQAPKLLFHYYDKDFNNEADTPDNFQSRRPNTSFCFLDIRSPGLGDTAMYLCATSRVVAGRQETQYFGPGTRLLVL.

The V call is TRBV30, the J call TRBJ2-5; no reliable D call. The germline V gene has CDR1 GTSNPN and CDR2 SVGIG (reference sequence). Trimming shortened V by 3 bases and J by 7 bases, and 12 bases separated the two germline ends. The CDR3 runs 12 residues. The CDR3 reads CAWSLGPGTQYF. CDR3 DNA sequence: TGTGCCTGGAGCTTAGGTCCGGGGACCCAGTACTTC.